The clone carrying this T cell receptor beta chain was recorded at least ten times. Its matching antigen is unknown. The data derive from a study of early T cells in non-severe SARS-CoV-2 infection. About the research overall: Sequencing was performed on bulk RNA from unsorted whole blood, leaving chains unpaired. Whole-study findings and limits: Using VDJdb, the matching emphasized anti-spike CD8 responses while missing private and CD4 specificities.

Germline V CDR1 and CDR2: LNHDA, SQIVND (reference sequence). V lost 7 bases, J lost 0 bases, and 10 bases lay in between. This CDR3 contains 14 residues. Individual cDNA molecules were tagged with unique molecular identifiers. TCRdb analysed the 5' RACE reads with MiXCR anew, one entry per CDR3 protein. The sample includes 90,000 to 120,000 distinct CDR3 sequences, 11% of them seen just once. This TCR was recovered from an adult who was a healthcare worker with PCR-confirmed SARS-CoV-2 infection or an uninfected control (not recorded which). Specimen: whole blood. The chain joins TRBV19 to TRBJ1-5, with D uncertain. The CDR3 reads CASNTLSSNQPQHF. In nucleotides, the CDR3 is TGTGCCAGTAATACATTAAGTAGCAATCAGCCCCAGCATTTT. Using reference TRBV19 and TRBJ1-5 for the parts outside the CDR3, the full variable domain is DGGITQSPKYLFRKEGQNVTLSCEQNLNHDAMYWYRQDPGQGLRLIYYSQIVNDFQKGDIAEGYSVSREKKESFPLTVTSAQKNPTAFYLCASNTLSSNQPQHFGDGTRLSIL.